These T cell receptor beta chains were read from a single sample in a study of tumour-infiltrating T cells in Burkitt lymphoma. The protocol was immunoSEQ multiplex PCR, while the TCRdb copy is restricted to in-frame clones and leaves out a portion. The sample has some 2,300 clones; around 15% are singletons. Sequencing was carried out using tumor tissue. The receptors were gathered from a human donor with Burkitt lymphoma. Each CDR3 is given with its conserved first and last residue. The D gene is left open where the match is weak. For some rows the clone size is stated as once, few or many, or as a class when expanded; others skip it.

V	size	D	J	CDR3	DNA
TRBV6-6	few	TRBD2	TRBJ2-4	CASSYPRGARDIQYF	TGTGCCAGCAGTTACCCGCGGGGGGCGCGGGACATTCAGTACTTC
TRBV6-1	.	.	TRBJ2-1	CASSHPDSIYNEQFF	TGTGCCAGCAGTCACCCCGACAGCATTTACAATGAGCAGTTCTTC
TRBV4-1	.	TRBD1	TRBJ1-5	CASSQGTGVEQPQHF	TGCGCCAGCAGCCAAGGGACAGGGGTGGAGCAGCCCCAGCATTTT
TRBV5-4	.	.	TRBJ1-1	CASSLEGGSLGPF	TGTGCCAGCAGCTTGGAAGGAGGCAGCCTGGGGCCGTTT
TRBV6-6	.	.	TRBJ1-2	CASTQAGKNYGYTF	TGTGCCAGTACCCAGGCGGGAAAAAACTATGGCTACACCTTC
TRBV28	few	.	TRBJ1-2	CASKTSGGYGYTF	TGTGCCAGCAAGACGTCAGGAGGCTATGGCTACACCTTC
TRBV6-1	few	.	TRBJ2-3	CASSEFLNRGTDTQYF	TGTGCCAGCAGTGAATTCCTCAACAGAGGCACAGATACGCAGTATTTT
TRBV5-1	.	.	TRBJ1-2	CASSLTGSNYGYTF	TGCGCCAGCAGCTTGACAGGGTCTAACTATGGCTACACCTTC
TRBV5-1	few	.	TRBJ1-6	CASSLQGGVGNSPLHF	TGCGCCAGCAGCTTACAGGGTGGGGTAGGTAATTCACCCCTCCACTTT
TRBV15	few	.	TRBJ1-4	CATRRAVGEKLFF	TGTGCCACCAGACGGGCTGTCGGGGAAAAACTGTTTTTT